This T cell receptor beta chain derives from a study of blood T cells in healthy people across ages. Findings and caveats of the study: Diversity of TCR beta per million T cells declined in a roughly linear way with age.

Points on this clonotype: Antigen specificity is unknown.

There are 14 residues in the CDR3. From germline, CDR1 is SGHRS and CDR2 YFSETQ. Trimming removed 1 base from V and 5 bases from J, with 12 bases in between. The use of a sample-barcoded 5' primer and a J-beta primer mix characterized a second PCR of about 7 to 12 cycles. TCRdb redid the calling of the 5' RACE reads with MiXCR, one entry per CDR3 protein. The sample lists hundreds of thousands of distinct CDR3 sequences; roughly 41% were seen once. The donors, all healthy, were Caucasians living in Russia, aged 6 to 90. Per sample, no less than 5 micrograms of total RNA were extracted. The chain employs TRBV5-1 and TRBJ2-5, with D unresolved. Source material: blood. This receptor was identified in a man at least 80 years old in good health. CDR3 region: CASSLSEGWETQYF. CDR3 nucleotides: TGCGCCAGCAGCTTGTCAGAAGGATGGGAGACCCAGTACTTC.